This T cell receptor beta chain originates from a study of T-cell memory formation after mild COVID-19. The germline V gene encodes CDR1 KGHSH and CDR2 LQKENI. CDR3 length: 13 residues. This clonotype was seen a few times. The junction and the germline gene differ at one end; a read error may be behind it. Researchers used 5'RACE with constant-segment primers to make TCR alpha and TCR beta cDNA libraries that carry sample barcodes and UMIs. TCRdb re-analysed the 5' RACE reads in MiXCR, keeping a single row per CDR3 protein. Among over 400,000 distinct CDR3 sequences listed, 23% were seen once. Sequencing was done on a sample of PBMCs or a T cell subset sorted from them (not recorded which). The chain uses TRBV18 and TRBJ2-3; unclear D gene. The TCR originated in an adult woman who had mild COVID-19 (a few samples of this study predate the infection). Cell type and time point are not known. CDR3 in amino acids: CASSPVSIDTQYF. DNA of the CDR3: TGTGCCAGCTCACCCGTTAGCATAGATACGCAGTATTTT.